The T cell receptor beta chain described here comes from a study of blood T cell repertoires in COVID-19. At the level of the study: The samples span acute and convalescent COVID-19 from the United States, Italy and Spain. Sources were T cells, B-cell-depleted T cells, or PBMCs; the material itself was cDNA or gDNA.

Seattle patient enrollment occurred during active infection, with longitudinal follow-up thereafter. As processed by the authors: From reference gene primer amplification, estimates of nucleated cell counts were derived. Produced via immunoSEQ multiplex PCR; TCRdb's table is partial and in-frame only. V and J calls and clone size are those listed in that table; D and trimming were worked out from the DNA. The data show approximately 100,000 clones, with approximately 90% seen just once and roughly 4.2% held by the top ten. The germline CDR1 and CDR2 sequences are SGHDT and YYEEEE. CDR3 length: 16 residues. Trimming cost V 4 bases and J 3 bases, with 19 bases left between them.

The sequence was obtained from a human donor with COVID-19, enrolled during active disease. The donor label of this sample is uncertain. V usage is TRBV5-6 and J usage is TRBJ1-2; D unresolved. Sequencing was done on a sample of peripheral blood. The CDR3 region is CASSVRVILRDYGYTF. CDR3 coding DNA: TGTGCCAGCAGCGTGCGGGTCATCCTACGCGACTATGGCTACACCTTC.